These 30 T cell receptor beta chains share one sample of origin, sequenced in a study of T-cell reconstitution after alpha-beta-depleted transplantation in children. Unique molecular identifiers were incorporated into the prepared TCRbeta library. In TCRdb, the PCR reads were re-called with MiXCR into one record per CDR3 protein. Of over 550,000 distinct CDR3 sequences detected, roughly a tenth appear once; the ten largest clones hold roughly 3.9%. The specimen was PBMCs from the stem cell graft donor, collected from the stem cell graft. These receptors were taken from a human donor who donated a stem cell graft to a child with acute myeloid leukemia.

The chain couples TRBV6-1 to TRBJ1-2, with unresolved D. This CDR3 is built from 14 residues. Germline loops: CDR1 MNHNS, CDR2 SASEGT. The V end was cut by 6 bases, the J end by 5 bases, with 16 bases between. The CDR3: CASSTGSERYGYTF. For the CDR3, the DNA is TGTGCCAGCAGCACCGGGTCTGAAAGATATGGCTACACCTTC.

This clonotype was observed a single time. The CDR3 end shows no conserved phenylalanine or tryptophan, and so a read error is likely. The chain has TRBV11-2 and TRBJ2-1, with 14 bases matching TRBD2. This CDR3 is built from 19 residues. The ends lost 5 bases at V and 0 bases at J; junction bases unmatched: 9. Germline-derived CDR1 and CDR2 are SGHAT and FQNNGV. The CDR3 loop is CASSASGLAGVRSYNEQFY. For the CDR3, the DNA is TGTGCCAGCAGCGCCTCGGGACTAGCGGGAGTACGCTCCTACAATGAGCAGTTCTAC.

The J gene is TRBJ2-7, the V gene TRBV19, with D perhaps TRBD2 (7 bases). Trimming took 3 bases from V and 4 from J, leaving 16 bases between them. The CDR3 has 15 residues. Germline V gives CDR1 LNHDA, CDR2 SQIVND (reference sequence). CDR3 coding DNA: TGTGCCAGTAGTATGGTCGGGGGGCCGGGGTACGAGCAGTACTTC. This encodes CASSMVGGPGYEQYF. The full variable domain, rest sourced from reference TRBV19 and TRBJ2-7, is DGGITQSPKYLFRKEGQNVTLSCEQNLNHDAMYWYRQDPGQGLRLIYYSQIVNDFQKGDIAEGYSVSREKKESFPLTVTSAQKNPTAFYLCASSMVGGPGYEQYFGPGTRLTVT.

This sequence joins TRBV7-2 and TRBJ2-1; the D gene could be TRBD1 or TRBD2 (5 bases each). CDR1 and CDR2 from the germline V gene are SGHTA and FQGNSA. Trimming took off 3 bases at V and 5 bases at J, with 14 bases between the two ends. The CDR3 has 15 residues. In DNA, the CDR3 is TGTGCCAGCAGCTTGGGACCCCCGGGGCACAATGAGCAGTTCTTC. This codes for CASSLGPPGHNEQFF.

The sample holds a few counts of this clonotype. The chain has TRBV7-6 and TRBJ2-7; D is undetermined. V shed 4 bases and J shed 5 bases, with 12 bases lying between them. Germline values: CDR1 SGHVS, CDR2 FNYEAQ. The CDR3 runs 13 residues. In DNA, the CDR3 is TGTGCCAGCAGCTCGCCACCCGGACACGAGCAGTACTTC. Residues: CASSSPPGHEQYF.

This clonotype has ten or more counts. The chain links TRBV4-2 to TRBJ2-1, with unresolved D. The V end lost 0 bases, the J end lost 1 base, and 7 bases lay between the germline ends. The CDR3 length is 15 residues. Germline V lookup: CDR1 LGHNA, CDR2 YNFKEQ. The CDR3: CASSQESGSYNEQFF. The CDR3 region has the DNA TGTGCCAGCAGCCAAGAGTCTGGGTCCTACAATGAGCAGTTCTTC.

In this sample, this clonotype turned up a few times. The V and J genes are TRBV7-2 and TRBJ2-2; TRBD2 agrees at 12 bases. The CDR3 consists of 16 residues. With V trimmed by 5 bases and J by 5 bases, 6 bases remained unmatched. The germline CDR1 and CDR2 sequences are SGHTA and FQGNSA. This CDR3 is CASSQTSGSGTGELFF. CDR3 coding DNA: TGTGCCAGCAGCCAGACTAGCGGGAGCGGGACCGGGGAGCTGTTTTTT.

The J gene is TRBJ2-1, the V gene TRBV28; TRBD2 agrees at 9 bases. Germline V gene lookup returns CDR1 MDHEN and CDR2 SYDVKM. Germline trimming cut 6 bases from V and 6 bases from J; bases unmatched to any gene: 15. The CDR3 is 17 amino acids. The CDR3 region is CASSPGDSGSTRNEQFF. DNA for the CDR3: TGTGCCAGCAGCCCCGGAGATAGCGGGAGTACACGCAATGAGCAGTTCTTC.

The chain carries TRBV5-1 and TRBJ2-7; D uncertain. The CDR3 covers 14 residues. Germline V gene lookup returns CDR1 SGHRS and CDR2 YFSETQ. V shed 3 bases and J shed 0 bases, with 10 bases lying between them. CDR3 residues: CASSWSTSSYEQYF. CDR3 DNA sequence: TGCGCCAGCAGCTGGAGCACGAGCTCCTACGAGCAGTACTTC.

This clonotype was counted at least ten times. This CDR3 reads CASSLNSWYEQYF. The DNA of the CDR3 is TGTGCCAGCAGTTTGAATAGCTGGTACGAGCAGTACTTC. This rearrangement joins TRBV27 to TRBJ2-7; no firm D call. Germline V gene sequence: CDR1 MNHEY, CDR2 SMNVEV (reference sequence). Trimming stripped 3 bases from V and 4 bases from J, with 10 bases between. This CDR3 contains 13 residues.

The chain couples TRBV5-1 to TRBJ2-7; D is possibly TRBD2 (5 bases). This CDR3 is built from 14 residues. CDR1 is SGHRS and CDR2 is YFSETQ in the germline V gene. V shed 2 bases and J shed 4 bases, with 13 bases lying between them. The CDR3: CASSFRGIEYEQYF. In nucleotides, the CDR3 is TGCGCCAGCAGCTTTCGGGGTATTGAATACGAGCAGTACTTC.

This clonotype was detected ten times or more. This rearrangement joins TRBV20-1 to TRBJ2-1, with D tentatively TRBD1 (5 bases). Germline assignment: CDR1 DFQATT and CDR2 SNEGSKA (reference sequence). The CDR3 runs to 12 residues. The V end lost 6 bases, the J end lost 5 bases, and 11 bases lay between the germline ends. The CDR3 reads CSADRQNNEQFF. The CDR3 DNA sequence: TGCAGTGCGGACCGACAGAACAATGAGCAGTTCTTC.

This clonotype was observed at least ten times. This chain uses TRBV12-3 or TRBV12-4 with TRBJ2-5; 7 bases are a match to TRBD1. V trimming: 7 bases; J trimming: 6 bases; junction bases outside the gene matches: 14. This CDR3 is 15 amino acids long. The CDR3 loop reads CASNQRGLAGKTQYF. The CDR3 DNA reads as TGTGCCAGCAACCAGAGGGGGCTAGCAGGAAAGACCCAGTACTTC.

The chain links TRBV20-1 to TRBJ2-3, with 7 nucleotides matching TRBD2. Germline CDR1 is DFQATT and CDR2 is SNEGSKA (reference sequence). The V gene end was trimmed by 6 bases and the J gene end by 6 bases; junction bases not matched to a gene: 6. This CDR3 is built from 12 residues. CDR3: CSARREVDTQYF. The CDR3 DNA sequence: TGCAGTGCACGACGGGAGGTGGATACGCAGTATTTT.

V and J are TRBV7-3 and TRBJ2-3; the D gene is possibly TRBD2 (6 bases). Trimming stripped 5 bases from V and 4 bases from J, with 13 bases between. The CDR3 runs 14 residues. Germline V lookup: CDR1 SGHTA, CDR2 FQGTGA. Here the CDR3 reads CASSPSGAADTQYF. DNA for the CDR3: TGTGCCAGCAGCCCCTCGGGAGCTGCAGATACGCAGTATTTT.

Remarks on this clonotype: No conserved phenylalanine or tryptophan ends this CDR3, so it is likely a read error. The DNA is omitted, as the CDR3 cannot be located on it reliably, and the CDR3 follows TCRdb's listing. The chain is built from TRBV20-1 and TRBJ2-1; the table names TRBD2, a call not compared with the DNA. Germline CDR1 and CDR2: DFQATT and SNEGSKA (reference sequence). The CDR3 comprises 10 residues, both ends counted. CDR3: CSAAIAGLPL.

J is TRBJ2-5 and V is TRBV5-1, with D uncertain. V gave up 0 bases and J gave up 1 base, with 7 bases separating them. Germline assignment: CDR1 SGHRS and CDR2 YFSETQ. This CDR3 is 14 amino acids long. CDR3 region: CASSLARSQETQYF. CDR3 nucleotides: TGCGCCAGCAGCTTGGCACGCAGCCAAGAGACCCAGTACTTC.

The V gene is TRBV12-3 or TRBV12-4, the J gene TRBJ2-3, with 7 bases identical to TRBD1. The CDR3 runs 18 residues. The V gene end was trimmed by 4 bases and the J gene end by 0 bases; junction bases not matched to a gene: 13. CDR3 in amino acids: CASSSARTGTLSTDTQYF. CDR3 bases: TGTGCCAGCAGTTCAGCGAGGACAGGTACTCTTAGCACAGATACGCAGTATTTT.

The J gene is TRBJ2-2, the V gene TRBV7-2; possible D gene TRBD1, 5 bases. CDR3 length equals 16 residues. V was clipped by 3 bases and J by 1 base, with 12 bases between them. The germline V gene has CDR1 SGHTA and CDR2 FQGNSA. In nucleotides, the CDR3 is TGTGCCAGCAGCTTGCAGGGAATAGGGAACACCGGGGAGCTGTTTTTT. Protein: CASSLQGIGNTGELFF.

This clonotype has only a few counts. CDR3 region: CSAKQTGGNYGYTF. The CDR3 DNA sequence: TGCAGTGCGAAACAGACAGGGGGCAACTATGGCTACACCTTC. The chain uses TRBV20-1 and TRBJ1-2; 10 bases match TRBD1. The V segment lost 6 bases and the J segment 2 bases; nucleotides outside the gene matches: 6. The CDR3 length is 14 residues. CDR1 is DFQATT, CDR2 SNEGSKA, per germline (reference sequence).

The gene calls are TRBV5-1 and TRBJ2-7, with D possibly being TRBD2 (6 bases). This CDR3 region has 14 residues. Germline loops: CDR1 SGHRS, CDR2 YFSETQ. Deletions cut 3 bases from V and 7 bases from J, with 17 bases between. CDR3 in amino acids: CASSSRDPAGEQYF. CDR3 coding DNA: TGCGCCAGCAGCTCCCGGGACCCGGCGGGAGAGCAGTACTTC. Variable domain in full (rest from reference TRBV5-1 and TRBJ2-7): KAGVTQTPRYLIKTRGQQVTLSCSPISGHRSVSWYQQTPGQGLQFLFEYFSETQRNKGNFPGRFSGRQFSNSRSEMNVSTLELGDSALYLCASSSRDPAGEQYFGPGTRLTVT.

This clonotype was picked up many times. J is TRBJ1-5 and V is TRBV29-1; a possible D gene is TRBD1 (6 bases). Trimming removed 4 bases at V and 3 bases at J, with 13 bases between. Germline-derived CDR1 and CDR2 are SQVTM and ANQGSEA. The CDR3 runs 14 residues. This CDR3 reads CSVAWTDTNQPQHF. The CDR3, as DNA: TGCAGCGTTGCTTGGACAGATACCAATCAGCCCCAGCATTTT.

This clonotype was seen a handful of times. The genes are TRBV4-3 and TRBJ1-2, with D possibly matching TRBD1 (6 bases). The CDR3 consists of 16 residues. Germline assignment: CDR1 LGHNA and CDR2 YSLEER. Between the trimmed V and J ends, which lost 3 bases and 4 bases, there was a span of 18 bases. CDR3 region: CASSQAAQGSGYGYTF. CDR3 coding DNA: TGCGCCAGCAGCCAGGCGGCACAGGGATCCGGCTATGGCTACACCTTC.

The count of this clonotype is one. CDR3 bases: TGTGCCAGCAGTCAGTCCCGGGACAGGGGTGAAGCTTTCTTT. It codes for CASSQSRDRGEAFF. This chain links TRBV3-1 with TRBJ1-1; 10 bases are a match to TRBD1. After removal of 6 bases from V and 7 bases from J, the junction contained 8 bases not matched to a gene. From germline, CDR1 is LGHDT and CDR2 YNNKEL (reference sequence). There are 14 residues in the CDR3.

In this sample, this clonotype turned up a few times. The CDR3 DNA follows: TGCAGCGTTTCGGGACAGGGGTACCAGCCCCAGCATTTT. This encodes CSVSGQGYQPQHF. The chain has TRBV29-1 and TRBJ1-5; 10 bases line up with TRBD1. J was trimmed by 7 bases and V by 5 bases; bases with no gene match: 5. The CDR3 is 13 residues long. Germline CDR1 SQVTM, CDR2 ANQGSEA.

This clonotype has at least ten counts. V usage is TRBV19 and J usage is TRBJ1-1, with D possibly matching TRBD1 (5 bases). The length of the CDR3 is 10 residues. Trimming removed 6 bases at V and 9 bases at J, with 8 bases between. Germline V lookup: CDR1 LNHDA, CDR2 SQIVND (reference sequence). CDR3 coding DNA: TGTGCCAGTAGGACAGCTCAAGCTTTCTTT. It is translated as CASRTAQAFF.

The CDR3 bases are TGTGCCACCAGCAGAGATCGAGTTGGGCGGGCGAACACTGAAGCTTTCTTT. Amino acid sequence: CATSRDRVGRANTEAFF. This chain connects TRBV15 to TRBJ1-1; the D is unclear. Germline V CDR1 and CDR2: LNHNV, YYDKDF (reference sequence). V lost 0 bases to trimming and J lost 1 base, with 15 bases between them. The CDR3 totals 17 residues. Drawing the rest from reference TRBV15 and TRBJ1-1, the complete variable domain is DAMVIQNPRYQVTQFGKPVTLSCSQTLNHNVMYWYQQKSSQAPKLLFHYYDKDFNNEADTPDNFQSRRPNTSFCFLDIRSPGLGDTAMYLCATSRDRVGRANTEAFFGQGTRLTVV.

In its sample, this clonotype was seen a few times. CDR3 amino acids: CASSRGRLMETQYF. The CDR3 coding sequence is TGTGCCAGCAGCCGGGGAAGATTAATGGAGACCCAGTACTTC. The chain uses TRBV7-6 and TRBJ2-5; a possible D gene is TRBD2 (5 bases). The CDR3 length is 14 residues. CDR1 and CDR2 from the germline V gene are SGHVS and FNYEAQ. Trimming left V 5 bases short and J 5 bases short, with 15 bases between.

A few counts support this clonotype. This chain joins TRBV10-3 and TRBJ2-7; a weak D match, TRBD1 (5 bases). Trimming took 9 bases from V and 6 from J, leaving 15 bases between them. The CDR3 extends over 12 amino acids. The germline CDR1 and CDR2 sequences are ENHRY and SYGVKD. For the CDR3, the DNA is TGTGCCATAGGGGATTTTGGTGGCGAGCAGTACTTC. Its translation: CAIGDFGGEQYF.

The genes are TRBV6-1 and TRBJ1-1; no definite D call. The CDR3 loop spans 15 amino acids. V was cut by 6 bases and J by 0 bases, with 14 bases left in between. Germline V gene sequence: CDR1 MNHNS, CDR2 SASEGT. The CDR3 loop is CASRGRTNMNTEAFF. CDR3 nucleotides: TGTGCCAGCAGGGGCAGGACCAACATGAACACTGAAGCTTTCTTT.